This T cell receptor beta chain comes out of a study of blood T cell repertoires in COVID-19. Study-level background: Samples came from the United States, Italy and Spain, spanning acute and convalescent COVID-19. Sources were T cells, B-cell-depleted T cells, or PBMCs; the material itself was cDNA or gDNA.

Authors' methods: For nucleated cells, counts were estimated from reference gene primer amplification. Assay used: immunoSEQ multiplex PCR; TCRdb lists only in-frame clones, some missing. The DNA gave D and trimming, while V, J and clone size come from that table. The table shows 200,000 to 300,000 clones, with approximately 90% occurring only once. The CDR3 totals 15 residues. V gave up 5 bases and J gave up 5 bases; unmatched junction bases: 11. Germline V CDR1 and CDR2: MGHRA, YSYEKL. The chain is built from TRBV4-1 and TRBJ2-7, with TRBD1 matching 8 bases. The clonotype originates from a man aged 55 to 70 who had recovered from COVID-19. The sample comprised peripheral blood. The CDR3 DNA is TGCGCCAGCAGCGAAAAGGACAGGGCGGTAGACGAGCAGTACTTC. Protein: CASSEKDRAVDEQYF.